This T cell receptor beta chain came from a study of cytomegalovirus exposure and HLA in healthy donors. PCR amplification relied on 60 Vbeta primers (plus 13 Jbeta primers). The data were produced by immunoSEQ multiplex PCR, yet TCRdb's version contains in-frame clones alone and is incomplete. The sample has some 130,000 clones; 80% are singletons. Sequencing was carried out using PBMCs. The clonotype comes from a male donor in good health and CMV-seronegative.

The CDR3 region is CATSRDRFPGGPTYEQYF. For the CDR3, the DNA is TGTGCCACCAGCAGAGATCGGTTTCCGGGGGGGCCCACCTACGAGCAGTACTTC. The rearrangement links TRBV15 to TRBJ2-7; 8 nucleotides line up with TRBD2. The germline CDR1 and CDR2 sequences are LNHNV and YYDKDF (reference sequence). This CDR3 is 18 amino acids long. V shed 0 bases, J shed 2 bases, and the junction held 12 bases outside the gene matches.